These 29 T cell receptor beta chains were sequenced from one sample in a study of blood T cells in healthy people across ages. Sample-barcoded 5' priming and a J-beta primer mix drove a second PCR of about 7 to 11 cycles. A single record per CDR3 protein comes from TCRdb applying MiXCR to the 5' RACE reads. The data contain roughly 1.9 million distinct CDR3 sequences, 30% to 40% of them singletons. The sample consisted of blood. These receptors all come from a human donor in good health.

This sequence joins TRBV11-1 and TRBJ2-3, with 9 bases aligning to TRBD2. CDR1 is SGHAT, CDR2 FQDESV, per germline (reference sequence). With 4 bases clipped from V and 4 bases from J, the junction kept 12 bases outside the gene matches. This CDR3 has 17 amino acids. CDR3 sequence (DNA): TGTGCCAGCAGCTCCAACGAGCGGGGGGTAGTTCCAGATACGCAGTATTTT. Residues: CASSSNERGVVPDTQYF.

V is TRBV6-6 and J is TRBJ2-1; maybe TRBD2 (6 bases). The CDR3 length is 15 residues. V lost 7 bases and J lost 8, with 21 bases in between. CDR1 and CDR2 (germline): MNHNY, SVGAGI (reference sequence). CDR3 amino acids: CASNLRGLRKDEQFF. Written as DNA, the CDR3 is TGTGCCAGCAATTTGAGGGGACTGAGAAAAGATGAGCAGTTCTTC.

This clonotype was detected many times. The chain carries TRBV29-1 and TRBJ2-3; 8 bases match TRBD1. Trimming removed 4 bases from V and 2 bases from J; junction bases left unmatched: 5. Germline-derived CDR1 and CDR2 are SQVTM and ANQGSEA. This CDR3 spans 14 amino acids. CDR3 DNA sequence: TGCAGCGTTGTTGGGACAGGAGTCACAGATACGCAGTATTTT. It encodes CSVVGTGVTDTQYF.

The V gene is TRBV29-1, the J gene TRBJ2-5, with no clear D. CDR3 length: 12 residues. V was shortened by 4 bases and J by 5 bases, with 11 bases between the two germline ends. Germline CDR1 is SQVTM and CDR2 is ANQGSEA. This CDR3 reads CSVVPLGETQYF. For the CDR3, the DNA is TGCAGCGTTGTACCCTTAGGGGAGACCCAGTACTTC.

The chain has TRBV5-5 and TRBJ2-3; no clear D gene. This CDR3 contains 12 residues. CDR1 is SGHKS, CDR2 YYEKEE, per germline (reference sequence). With 3 bases removed from V and 6 bases from J, the gap between germline ends came to 8 bases. The CDR3 nucleotides are TGTGCCAGCAGCTCTTTTCTGGATACGCAGTATTTT. It is translated as CASSSFLDTQYF.

This clonotype was counted between two and nine times. The CDR3 bases are TGTGCCAGCAGCATACAGGGCTCCGCGAACACCGGGGAGCTGTTTTTT. This gives the protein CASSIQGSANTGELFF. The V gene is TRBV28, the J gene TRBJ2-2; tentatively, D is TRBD1 (6 bases). The germline CDR1 and CDR2 sequences are MDHEN and SYDVKM. The CDR3 is 16 residues long. V lost 6 bases and J 0 bases, leaving 14 bases between the germline ends.

This clonotype appeared a few times. V gene TRBV12-3 or TRBV12-4 combines with J gene TRBJ1-1, with unresolved D. With 6 bases removed from V and 1 base from J, the gap between germline ends came to 12 bases. This CDR3 comprises 14 residues. CDR3 in amino acids: CASRSPVPNTEAFF. CDR3 in DNA: TGTGCCAGCAGGTCCCCCGTGCCGAACACTGAAGCTTTCTTT.

This clonotype was seen only a few times. The rearrangement links TRBV2 to TRBJ2-2, with TRBD1 matching over 7 bases. The CDR3 length is 14 residues. Per the germline V gene, CDR1 is SNHLY and CDR2 is FYNNEI. J lost 1 base, V lost 6 bases, and 2 bases had no gene match. The CDR3 sequence is CASRGGKNTGELFF. The CDR3 nucleotides read TGTGCCAGCAGAGGGGGCAAGAACACCGGGGAGCTGTTTTTT.

This clonotype appeared a few times. The CDR3: CSSQGELTGYTF. CDR3 DNA: TGCAGCTCACAGGGGGAACTGACGGGCTACACCTTC. The rearrangement joins TRBV29-1 to TRBJ1-2; TRBD1 matches at 8 bases. Trimming at V came to 8 bases and at J to 8 bases, leaving 10 bases not matched to a gene. CDR3 length equals 12 residues. Germline values: CDR1 SQVTM, CDR2 ANQGSEA.

This clonotype appeared a single time. The chain carries TRBV18 and TRBJ2-7; D not resolved. CDR1 is KGHSH and CDR2 is LQKENI in the germline V gene. This CDR3 is 12 amino acids long. Trimming removed 6 bases from V and 7 bases from J, with 13 bases in between. This CDR3 is CASSTGPREQYF. CDR3 DNA: TGTGCCAGCTCTACCGGCCCTCGGGAGCAGTACTTC.

The rearrangement links TRBV13 to TRBJ2-1; D ambiguous. This CDR3 region has 13 residues. Trimming stripped 7 bases from V and 5 bases from J, with 12 bases between. Germline V gives CDR1 PRHDT, CDR2 FYEKMQ (reference sequence). The CDR3 region is CASTPSTNNEQFF. The CDR3 coding sequence is TGTGCCAGCACCCCAAGTACAAACAATGAGCAGTTCTTC.

The DNA for the CDR3 is TGTGCCAGCAGCCAAGATCGGTTTATTGGGTCTGAAGCTTTCTTT. This gives the protein CASSQDRFIGSEAFF. The chain carries TRBV3-1 and TRBJ1-1, with D unresolved. CDR1 is LGHDT and CDR2 is YNNKEL in the germline V gene (reference sequence). V gave up 0 bases and J gave up 6 bases, with 14 bases separating them. There are 15 residues in the CDR3.

The chain is built from TRBV7-2 and TRBJ2-7; D perhaps matches TRBD1 (7 bases). V dropped 5 bases and J dropped 2 bases, with 16 bases sitting between them. Germline lookup yields CDR1 SGHTA and CDR2 FQGNSA. The CDR3 contains 15 residues. The CDR3 here is CASSRAGQNPYEQYF. The DNA of the CDR3 is TGTGCCAGCAGCCGGGCGGGACAGAACCCCTACGAGCAGTACTTC.

In its sample, this clonotype was seen many times. V is TRBV29-1 and J is TRBJ2-7; a possible D gene is TRBD2 (6 bases). CDR1 and CDR2 from the germline V gene are SQVTM and ANQGSEA. The CDR3 has 13 residues. The V gene lost 4 bases and the J gene lost 2 bases, with 12 bases spanning the gap. The CDR3 DNA reads as TGCAGCGTTGTGGGGGGTAAAACCTACGAGCAGTACTTC. Translated: CSVVGGKTYEQYF.

This rearrangement joins TRBV4-3 to TRBJ2-3; D possibly corresponds to TRBD1 (5 bases). V dropped 3 bases and J dropped 5 bases, with 15 bases sitting between them. The germline V gene encodes CDR1 LGHNA and CDR2 YSLEER. The CDR3 loop spans 15 amino acids. This chain's CDR3 is CASSHPGRTGDTQYF. CDR3 bases: TGCGCCAGCAGCCATCCCGGACGAACAGGAGATACGCAGTATTTT.

This CDR3 is CASSRDTTGHHSGANVLTF. The CDR3 region has the DNA TGCGCCAGCAGCCGCGACACTACAGGGCACCATTCTGGGGCCAACGTCCTGACTTTC. This sequence joins TRBV5-1 and TRBJ2-6; weak D call: TRBD1 (6 bases). The CDR3 spans 19 residues. CDR1 is SGHRS, CDR2 YFSETQ, per germline. V was clipped by 4 bases and J by 1 base, with 21 bases between them. The variable domain in full, with the rest retrieved from reference TRBV5-1 and TRBJ2-6, is KAGVTQTPRYLIKTRGQQVTLSCSPISGHRSVSWYQQTPGQGLQFLFEYFSETQRNKGNFPGRFSGRQFSNSRSEMNVSTLELGDSALYLCASSRDTTGHHSGANVLTFGAGSRLTVL.

As to this clonotype: At one of its ends the junction is not consistent with the germline gene, which may arise from a read error. The DNA for the CDR3 is TGTGCCAGCATCATCGGACAGTCGAACACTGAAACTTTCTTT. It yields the protein CASIIGQSNTETFF. This rearrangement joins TRBV12-3 or TRBV12-4 to TRBJ1-1; tentatively, D is TRBD1 (6 bases). This CDR3 has 14 amino acids.

Only a few counts were recorded for this clonotype. The junction departs from the called germline gene at one end, perhaps through a read error. This chain connects TRBV5-5 to TRBJ2-6; D unresolved. In germline, CDR1 is SGHKS, CDR2 YYEKEE (reference sequence). The CDR3 runs to 16 residues. The DNA of the CDR3 is TGTGCCAGCAGCTTGGTACCGAGCTCTAGGGCCAACGTCCTGACTTTC. Protein sequence: CASSLVPSSRANVLTF.

This clonotype was recorded a few times. The gene calls are TRBV6-4 and TRBJ2-2, with D possibly TRBD1 on 6 matching bases. The germline V gene has CDR1 MRHNA and CDR2 SNTAGT. This CDR3 has 13 amino acids. Trimming removed 3 bases from V and 5 bases from J, with 7 bases in between. CDR3 in DNA: TGTGCCAGCAGTGAGCAGGGGACCGGGGAGCTGTTTTTT. Residues: CASSEQGTGELFF.

DNA of the CDR3: TGTGCCAGCAGCTTAGATCCCCCCCTAAAGGGCAATCAGCCCCAGCATTTT. It encodes CASSLDPPLKGNQPQHF. The chain combines TRBV7-9 with TRBJ1-5; unclear D gene. Germline values: CDR1 SEHNR, CDR2 FQNEAQ (reference sequence). The CDR3 covers 17 residues. V was cut by 1 base and J by 2 bases, with 15 bases left in between. Drawing the rest from reference TRBV7-9 and TRBJ1-5, the complete variable domain is DTGVSQNPRHKITKRGQNVTFRCDPISEHNRLYWYRQTLGQGPEFLTYFQNEAQLEKSRLLSDRFSAERPKGSFSTLEIQRTEQGDSAMYLCASSLDPPLKGNQPQHFGDGTRLSIL.

V is TRBV5-1 and J is TRBJ1-2; TRBD1 matches at 10 bases. Trimming at V came to 6 bases and at J to 7 bases, leaving 15 bases not matched to a gene. Per germline, CDR1 SGHRS and CDR2 YFSETQ. This CDR3 comprises 16 residues. The CDR3 region is CASKGQGSRGRSGYTF. The CDR3 DNA sequence: TGCGCCAGCAAGGGACAGGGGTCTCGGGGCCGGAGTGGCTACACCTTC.

The chain uses TRBV6-6 and TRBJ1-5; no firm D call. This CDR3 has 15 residues. Germline CDR1 reads MNHNY; CDR2 reads SVGAGI (reference sequence). Trimming pared 0 bases from V and 5 bases from J, leaving 11 bases between. The chain's CDR3 is CASSYSMGGYQPQHF. CDR3 in DNA: TGTGCCAGCAGTTACTCGATGGGCGGGTATCAGCCCCAGCATTTT.

The table lists this clonotype with a count of one. The rearrangement joins TRBV12-3 or TRBV12-4 to TRBJ1-1; 10 positions agree with TRBD1. The J segment lost 9 bases and the V segment lost 5 bases, leaving 6 bases of the junction unmatched. CDR3 size: 13 residues. DNA of the CDR3: TGTGCCAGCAGTGGACCGGGACAGGGGAAAGCTTTCTTT. Its protein is CASSGPGQGKAFF.

This chain uses TRBV12-3 or TRBV12-4 with TRBJ1-1; D unresolved. The CDR3 runs 12 residues. V was pared by 5 bases and J by 8 bases, with 12 bases between. The CDR3 bases are TGTGCCAGCAGTCAAACAGACCCCGAAGCTTTCTTT. The encoded protein is CASSQTDPEAFF.

The chain recombines TRBV12-5 with TRBJ1-3; no clear D gene. CDR1 is LGHNT, CDR2 FRNRAP, per germline. CDR3 size: 17 residues. V was pared by 6 bases and J by 0 bases, with 18 bases between. The CDR3 bases are TGTGCTAGTGGCCGAGACGGCCTACAAAGCTCTGGAAACACCATATATTTT. It specifies CASGRDGLQSSGNTIYF.

This clonotype was counted only a few times. The chain links TRBV9 to TRBJ2-1; no reliable D call. This CDR3 comprises 16 residues. Trimming removed 3 bases at V and 1 base at J, with 14 bases between. Germline V lookup: CDR1 SGDLS, CDR2 YYNGEE. This CDR3 is CASSARLQTSYNEQFF. The CDR3 coding sequence is TGTGCCAGCAGCGCCCGACTCCAAACTTCCTACAATGAGCAGTTCTTC.

The gene calls are TRBV7-2 and TRBJ2-1, with 7 bases identical to TRBD2. Germline V gives CDR1 SGHTA, CDR2 FQGNSA. V shed 6 bases, J shed 4 bases, and the junction held 6 bases outside the gene matches. The CDR3 has 14 amino acids. The CDR3 nucleotides read TGTGCCAGCAGTCTCAGACTAGCTTACAATGAGCAGTTCTTC. Its protein is CASSLRLAYNEQFF.

This chain connects TRBV5-6 to TRBJ2-5; 7 bases agree with TRBD1. Germline V gives CDR1 SGHDT, CDR2 YYEEEE. V dropped 3 bases and J dropped 4; count of bases not matched to a gene: 6. The CDR3 has 14 amino acids. DNA for the CDR3: TGTGCCAGCAGCTCGATCGGGACAGCAGAGACCCAGTACTTC. Its protein is CASSSIGTAETQYF.

This clonotype was counted a few times. The chain has TRBV29-1 and TRBJ1-2; no clear D gene. The CDR3 has 14 amino acids. CDR1 SQVTM and CDR2 ANQGSEA come from the germline V gene. Deletions cut 4 bases from V and 0 bases from J, with 12 bases between. The CDR3 DNA is TGCAGCGTTGTAGAAACCGGGACTAACTATGGCTACACCTTC. Protein sequence: CSVVETGTNYGYTF.